Here is one T cell receptor beta chain with its context. Its specificity is not known. These data belong to a study of cytomegalovirus exposure and HLA in healthy donors. Whole-study results and caveats: Cytomegalovirus association was assigned to over 150 TCR beta chains. Both high specificity and high sensitivity reportedly marked the classifier's diagnosis of cytomegalovirus status.

It was the roughly 110-subject validation cohort, separate from the approximately 670-subject first cohort, to which the donors belonged. The protocol was immunoSEQ multiplex PCR, while the TCRdb copy is restricted to in-frame clones and leaves out a portion. Of some 140,000 clones listed, 70% to 85% are singletons. Trimming removed 3 bases from V and 0 bases from J, with 15 bases in between. CDR1 and CDR2 from the germline V gene are SGHDT and YYEEEE. The CDR3 extends over 16 amino acids. Sequenced: PBMCs. The source is a man aged 30 to 45 in good health and CMV-seropositive. The chain recombines TRBV5-6 with TRBJ1-2; D is perhaps TRBD1 (5 bases). CDR3 protein: CASSYPQGKANYGYTF. As DNA, the CDR3 is TGTGCCAGCAGCTACCCCCAGGGAAAGGCTAACTATGGCTACACCTTC.